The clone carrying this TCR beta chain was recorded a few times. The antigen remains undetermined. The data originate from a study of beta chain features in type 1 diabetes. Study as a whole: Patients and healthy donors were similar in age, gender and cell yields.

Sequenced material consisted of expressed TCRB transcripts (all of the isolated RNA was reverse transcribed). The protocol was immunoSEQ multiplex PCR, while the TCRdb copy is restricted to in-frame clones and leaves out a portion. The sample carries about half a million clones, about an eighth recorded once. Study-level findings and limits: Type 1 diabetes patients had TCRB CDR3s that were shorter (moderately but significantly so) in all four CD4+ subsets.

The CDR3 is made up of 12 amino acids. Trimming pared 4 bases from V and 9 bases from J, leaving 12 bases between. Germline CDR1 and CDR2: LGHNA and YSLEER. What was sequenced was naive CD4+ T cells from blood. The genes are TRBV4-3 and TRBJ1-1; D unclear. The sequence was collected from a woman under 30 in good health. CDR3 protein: CASSPDRAKAFF. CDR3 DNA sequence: TGCGCCAGCAGCCCCGACCGGGCAAAAGCTTTCTTT.